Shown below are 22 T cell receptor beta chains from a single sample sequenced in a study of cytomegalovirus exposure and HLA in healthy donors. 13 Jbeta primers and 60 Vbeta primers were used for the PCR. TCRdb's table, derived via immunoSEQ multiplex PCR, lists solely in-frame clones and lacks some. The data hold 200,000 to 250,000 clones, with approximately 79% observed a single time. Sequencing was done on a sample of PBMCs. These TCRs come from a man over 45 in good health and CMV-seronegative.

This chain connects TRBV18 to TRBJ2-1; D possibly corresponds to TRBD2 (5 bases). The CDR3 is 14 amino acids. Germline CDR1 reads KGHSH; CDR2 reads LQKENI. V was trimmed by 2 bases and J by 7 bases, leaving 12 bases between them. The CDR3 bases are TGTGCCAGCTCACCAATCCGTGGGGAGAATGAGCAGTTCTTC. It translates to CASSPIRGENEQFF.

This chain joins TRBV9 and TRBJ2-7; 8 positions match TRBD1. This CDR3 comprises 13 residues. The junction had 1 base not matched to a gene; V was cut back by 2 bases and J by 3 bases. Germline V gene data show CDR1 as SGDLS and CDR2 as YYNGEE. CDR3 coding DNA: TGTGCCAGCAGCGTCGACAGGGGCTACGAGCAGTACTTC. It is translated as CASSVDRGYEQYF.

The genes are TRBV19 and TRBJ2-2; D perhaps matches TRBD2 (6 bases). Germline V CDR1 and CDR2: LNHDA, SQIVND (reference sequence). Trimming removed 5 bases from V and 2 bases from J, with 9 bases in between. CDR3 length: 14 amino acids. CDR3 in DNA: TGTGCCAGTAGTCCCGGGACTAACACCGGGGAGCTGTTTTTT. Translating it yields CASSPGTNTGELFF. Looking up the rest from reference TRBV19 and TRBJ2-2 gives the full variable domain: DGGITQSPKYLFRKEGQNVTLSCEQNLNHDAMYWYRQDPGQGLRLIYYSQIVNDFQKGDIAEGYSVSREKKESFPLTVTSAQKNPTAFYLCASSPGTNTGELFFGEGSRLTVL.

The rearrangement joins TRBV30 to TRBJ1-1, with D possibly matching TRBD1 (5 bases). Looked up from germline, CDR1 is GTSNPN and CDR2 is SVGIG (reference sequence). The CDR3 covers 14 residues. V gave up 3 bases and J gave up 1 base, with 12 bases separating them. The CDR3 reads CAWREGLTNTEAFF. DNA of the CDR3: TGTGCCTGGAGAGAGGGACTTACGAACACTGAAGCTTTCTTT.

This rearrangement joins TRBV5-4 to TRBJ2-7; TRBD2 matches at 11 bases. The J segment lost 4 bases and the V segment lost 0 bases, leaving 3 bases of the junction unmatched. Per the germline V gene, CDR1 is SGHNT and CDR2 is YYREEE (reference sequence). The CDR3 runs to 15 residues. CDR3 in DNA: TGTGCCAGCAGCTTGGTAGGGACTAGCGGATACGAGCAGTACTTC. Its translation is CASSLVGTSGYEQYF.

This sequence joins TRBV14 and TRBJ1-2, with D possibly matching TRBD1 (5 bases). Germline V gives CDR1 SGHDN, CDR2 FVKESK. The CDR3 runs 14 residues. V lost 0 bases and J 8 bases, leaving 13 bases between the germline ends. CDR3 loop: CASSQEETVGGYTF. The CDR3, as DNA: TGTGCCAGCAGCCAAGAAGAGACAGTGGGAGGCTACACCTTC.

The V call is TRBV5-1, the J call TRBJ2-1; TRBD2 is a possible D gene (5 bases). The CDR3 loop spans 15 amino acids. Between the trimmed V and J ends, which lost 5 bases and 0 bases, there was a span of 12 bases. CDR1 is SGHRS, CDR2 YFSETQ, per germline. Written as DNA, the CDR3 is TGCGCCAGCAGGAGGGCGGACCGCTCCTACAATGAGCAGTTCTTC. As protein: CASRRADRSYNEQFF. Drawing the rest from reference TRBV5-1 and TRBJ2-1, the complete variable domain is KAGVTQTPRYLIKTRGQQVTLSCSPISGHRSVSWYQQTPGQGLQFLFEYFSETQRNKGNFPGRFSGRQFSNSRSEMNVSTLELGDSALYLCASRRADRSYNEQFFGPGTRLTVL.

The CDR3 sequence is CAISESVAVNEQFF. The CDR3 nucleotides are TGTGCCATCAGTGAGTCAGTAGCGGTCAATGAGCAGTTCTTC. The J gene is TRBJ2-1, the V gene TRBV10-3; maybe TRBD2 (6 bases). Germline V gene sequence: CDR1 ENHRY, CDR2 SYGVKD. V was trimmed by 0 bases and J by 6 bases, leaving 9 bases between them. The CDR3 loop spans 14 amino acids.

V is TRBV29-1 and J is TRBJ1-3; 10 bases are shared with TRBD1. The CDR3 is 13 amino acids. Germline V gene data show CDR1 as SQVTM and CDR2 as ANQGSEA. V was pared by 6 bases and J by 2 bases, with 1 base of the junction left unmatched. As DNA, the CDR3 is TGCAGCGTCGGACAGGGGGCTGGAAACACCATATATTTT. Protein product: CSVGQGAGNTIYF.

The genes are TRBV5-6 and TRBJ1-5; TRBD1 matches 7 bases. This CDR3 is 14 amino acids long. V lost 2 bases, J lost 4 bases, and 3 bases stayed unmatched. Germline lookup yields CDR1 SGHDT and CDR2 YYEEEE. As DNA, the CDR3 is TGTGCCAGCAGCTTCCGGGACAGTAATCAGCCCCAGCATTTT. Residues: CASSFRDSNQPQHF.

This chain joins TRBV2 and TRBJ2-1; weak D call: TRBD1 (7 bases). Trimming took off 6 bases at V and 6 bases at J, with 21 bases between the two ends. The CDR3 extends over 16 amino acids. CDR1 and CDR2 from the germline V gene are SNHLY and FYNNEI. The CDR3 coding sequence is TGTGCCAGCAGCCAAAGGAGGGACAGTCTTTCCAATGAGCAGTTCTTC. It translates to CASSQRRDSLSNEQFF.

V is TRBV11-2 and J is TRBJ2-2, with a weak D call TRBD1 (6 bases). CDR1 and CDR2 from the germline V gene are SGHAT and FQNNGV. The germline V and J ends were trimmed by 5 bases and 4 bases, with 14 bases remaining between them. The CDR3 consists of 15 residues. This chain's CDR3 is CASSLFWGPTGELFF. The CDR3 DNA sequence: TGTGCCAGCAGCCTTTTTTGGGGGCCCACCGGGGAGCTGTTTTTT.

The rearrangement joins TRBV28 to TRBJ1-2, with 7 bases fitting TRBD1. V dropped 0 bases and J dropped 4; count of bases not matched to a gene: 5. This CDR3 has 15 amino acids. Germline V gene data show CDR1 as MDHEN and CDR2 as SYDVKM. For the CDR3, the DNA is TGTGCCAGCAGTTTATGGCTAGGGGGCGGCTATGGCTACACCTTC. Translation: CASSLWLGGGYGYTF.

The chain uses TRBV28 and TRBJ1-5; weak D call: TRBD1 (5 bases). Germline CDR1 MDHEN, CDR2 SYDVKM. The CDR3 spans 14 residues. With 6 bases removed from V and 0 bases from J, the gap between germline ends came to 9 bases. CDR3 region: CASSRDSSNQPQHF. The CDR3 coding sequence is TGTGCCAGCAGCCGGGACTCTAGCAATCAGCCCCAGCATTTT.

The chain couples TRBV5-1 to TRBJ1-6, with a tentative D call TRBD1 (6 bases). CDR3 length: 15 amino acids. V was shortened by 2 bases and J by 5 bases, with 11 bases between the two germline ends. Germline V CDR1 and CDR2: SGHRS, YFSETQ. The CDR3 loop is CASSFFGQNNSPLHF. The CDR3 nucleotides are TGCGCCAGCAGCTTTTTCGGACAGAATAATTCACCCCTCCACTTT.

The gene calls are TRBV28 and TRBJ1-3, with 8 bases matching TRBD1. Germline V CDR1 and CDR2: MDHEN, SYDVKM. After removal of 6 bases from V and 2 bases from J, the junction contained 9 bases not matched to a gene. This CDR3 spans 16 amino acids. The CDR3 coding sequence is TGTGCCAGCAGCAACAGATGGACAGGGACTGGAAACACCATATATTTT. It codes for CASSNRWTGTGNTIYF.

CDR3 sequence: CASKIGTSGNSNIQYF. The CDR3 region has the DNA TGCGCCAGCAAAATCGGGACTAGCGGAAATTCAAACATTCAGTACTTC. This rearrangement joins TRBV5-1 to TRBJ2-4, with 11 positions matching TRBD2. The CDR3 spans 16 residues. Per germline, CDR1 SGHRS and CDR2 YFSETQ. Unmatched junction bases numbered 11, after V lost 6 bases and J lost 6 bases. Complete variable domain (other parts from reference TRBV5-1 and TRBJ2-4): KAGVTQTPRYLIKTRGQQVTLSCSPISGHRSVSWYQQTPGQGLQFLFEYFSETQRNKGNFPGRFSGRQFSNSRSEMNVSTLELGDSALYLCASKIGTSGNSNIQYFGAGTRLSVL.

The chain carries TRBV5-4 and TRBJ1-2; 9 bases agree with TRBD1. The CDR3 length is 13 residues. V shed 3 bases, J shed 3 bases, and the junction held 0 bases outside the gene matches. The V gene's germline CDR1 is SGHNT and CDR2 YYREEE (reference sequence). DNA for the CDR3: TGTGCCAGCAGCTGGGACAGGGACTATGGCTACACCTTC. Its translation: CASSWDRDYGYTF.

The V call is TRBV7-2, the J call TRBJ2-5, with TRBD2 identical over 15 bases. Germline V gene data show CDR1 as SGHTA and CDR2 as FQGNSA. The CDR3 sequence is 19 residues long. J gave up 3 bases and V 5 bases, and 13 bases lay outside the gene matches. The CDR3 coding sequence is TGTGCCAGCAGCCACCTTGGGACTAGCGGGAGGATATCGGAAGAGACCCAGTACTTC. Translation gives CASSHLGTSGRISEETQYF.

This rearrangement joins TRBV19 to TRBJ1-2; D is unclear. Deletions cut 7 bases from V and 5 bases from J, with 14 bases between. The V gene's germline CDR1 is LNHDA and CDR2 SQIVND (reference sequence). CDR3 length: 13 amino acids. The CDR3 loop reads CASMAGEGYGYTF. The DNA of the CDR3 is TGTGCCAGTATGGCGGGAGAGGGTTATGGCTACACCTTC.

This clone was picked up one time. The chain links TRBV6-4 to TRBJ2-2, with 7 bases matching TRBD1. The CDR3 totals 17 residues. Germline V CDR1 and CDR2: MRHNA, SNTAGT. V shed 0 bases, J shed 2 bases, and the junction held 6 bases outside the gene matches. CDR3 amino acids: CASSDSFGTVNTGELFF. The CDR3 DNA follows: TGTGCCAGCAGTGACTCGTTCGGGACAGTAAACACCGGGGAGCTGTTTTTT.

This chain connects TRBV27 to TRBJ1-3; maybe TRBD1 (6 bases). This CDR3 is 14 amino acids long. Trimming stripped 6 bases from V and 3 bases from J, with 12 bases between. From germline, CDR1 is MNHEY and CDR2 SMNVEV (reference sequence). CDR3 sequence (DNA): TGTGCCAGCAGAGGGGGAGCTGTTGGAAACACCATATATTTT. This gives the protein CASRGGAVGNTIYF.